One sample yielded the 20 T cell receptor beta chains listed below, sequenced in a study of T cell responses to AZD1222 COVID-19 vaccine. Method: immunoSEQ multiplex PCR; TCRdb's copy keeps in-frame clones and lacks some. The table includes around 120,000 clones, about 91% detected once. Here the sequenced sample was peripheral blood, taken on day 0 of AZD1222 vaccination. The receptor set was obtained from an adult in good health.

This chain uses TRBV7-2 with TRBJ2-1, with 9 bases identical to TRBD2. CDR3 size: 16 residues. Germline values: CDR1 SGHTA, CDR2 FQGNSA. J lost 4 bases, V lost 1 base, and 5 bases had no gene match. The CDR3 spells CASSLVAGGPYNEQFF. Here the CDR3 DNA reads TGTGCCAGCAGCTTAGTGGCGGGGGGGCCATACAATGAGCAGTTCTTC.

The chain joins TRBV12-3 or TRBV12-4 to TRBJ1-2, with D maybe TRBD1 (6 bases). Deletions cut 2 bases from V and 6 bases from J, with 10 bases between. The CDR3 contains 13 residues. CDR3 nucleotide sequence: TGTGCCAGCAGTTTATCAGGGGTCAATGGCTACACCTTC. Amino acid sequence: CASSLSGVNGYTF.

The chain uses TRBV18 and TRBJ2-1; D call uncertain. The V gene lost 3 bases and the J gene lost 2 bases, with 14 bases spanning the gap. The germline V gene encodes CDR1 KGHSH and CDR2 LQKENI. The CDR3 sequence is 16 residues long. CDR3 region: CASSPRIAEPYNEQFF. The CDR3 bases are TGTGCCAGCTCACCTCGAATCGCGGAGCCCTACAATGAGCAGTTCTTC.

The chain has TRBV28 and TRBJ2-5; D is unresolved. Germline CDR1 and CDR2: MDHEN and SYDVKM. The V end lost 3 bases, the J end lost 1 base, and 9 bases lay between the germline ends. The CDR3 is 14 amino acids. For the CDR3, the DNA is TGTGCCAGCAGTTTGGCTCAGGTCCAAGAGACCCAGTACTTC. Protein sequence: CASSLAQVQETQYF.

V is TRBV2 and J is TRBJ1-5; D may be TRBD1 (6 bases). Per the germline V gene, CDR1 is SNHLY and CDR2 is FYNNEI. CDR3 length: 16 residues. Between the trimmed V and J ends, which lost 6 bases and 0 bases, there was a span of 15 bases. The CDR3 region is CASSRQGTLSNQPQHF. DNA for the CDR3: TGTGCCAGCAGCCGCCAGGGGACCCTTAGCAATCAGCCCCAGCATTTT.

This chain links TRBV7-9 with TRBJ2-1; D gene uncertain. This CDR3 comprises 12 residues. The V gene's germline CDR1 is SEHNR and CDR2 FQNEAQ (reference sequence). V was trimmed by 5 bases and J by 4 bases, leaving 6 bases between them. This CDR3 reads CASSDLYNEQFF. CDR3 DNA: TGTGCCAGCAGCGACCTATACAATGAGCAGTTCTTC.

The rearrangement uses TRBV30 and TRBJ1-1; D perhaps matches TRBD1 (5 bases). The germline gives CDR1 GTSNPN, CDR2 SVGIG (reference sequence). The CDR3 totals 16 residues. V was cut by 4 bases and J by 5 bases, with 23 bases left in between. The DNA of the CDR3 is TGTGCCTGGAATGGGGCCACCGATCCTTCAAGGACTGAAGCTTTCTTT. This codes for CAWNGATDPSRTEAFF.

The CDR3 DNA is TGTGCCAGCAGTAAGACAGGGCGGACCGGGGAGCTGTTTTTT. Translation: CASSKTGRTGELFF. The chain uses TRBV6-5 and TRBJ2-2; 7 positions agree with TRBD1. CDR1 is MNHEY, CDR2 SVGAGI, per germline. The CDR3 length is 14 residues. Losses at the gene ends were 5 bases for V and 5 bases for J; bases not matched to a gene: 5.

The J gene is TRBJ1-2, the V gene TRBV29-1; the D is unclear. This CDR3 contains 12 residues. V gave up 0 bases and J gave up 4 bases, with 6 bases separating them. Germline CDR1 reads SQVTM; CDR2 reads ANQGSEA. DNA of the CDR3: TGCAGCGTTGAAGACACCCCCTATGGCTACACCTTC. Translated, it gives CSVEDTPYGYTF. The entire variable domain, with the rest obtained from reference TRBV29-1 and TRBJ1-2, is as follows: SAVISQKPSRDICQRGTSLTIQCQVDSQVTMMFWYRQQPGQSLTLIATANQGSEATYESGFVIDKFPISRPNLTFSTLTVSNMSPEDSSIYLCSVEDTPYGYTFGSGTRLTVV.

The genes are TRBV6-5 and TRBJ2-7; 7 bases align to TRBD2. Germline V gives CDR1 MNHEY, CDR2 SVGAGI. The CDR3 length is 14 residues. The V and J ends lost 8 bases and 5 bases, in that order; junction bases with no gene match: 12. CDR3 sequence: CASATAGLINEQYF. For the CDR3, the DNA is TGTGCCAGCGCGACAGCGGGATTGATCAACGAGCAGTACTTC.

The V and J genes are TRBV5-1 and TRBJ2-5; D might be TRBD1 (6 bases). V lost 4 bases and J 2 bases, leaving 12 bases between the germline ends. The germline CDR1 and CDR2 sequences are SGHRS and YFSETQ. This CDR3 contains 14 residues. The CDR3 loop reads CASSPRQAQETQYF. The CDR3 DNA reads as TGCGCCAGCAGCCCGAGACAGGCGCAAGAGACCCAGTACTTC.

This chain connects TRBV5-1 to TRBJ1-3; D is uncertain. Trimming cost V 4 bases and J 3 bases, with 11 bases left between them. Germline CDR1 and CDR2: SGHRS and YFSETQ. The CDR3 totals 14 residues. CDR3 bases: TGCGCCAGCAGCGAAGGATCTATTGGAAACACCATATATTTT. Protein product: CASSEGSIGNTIYF.

The CDR3 sequence is CASSFGLGQGSYNEQFF. The CDR3, as DNA: TGTGCCAGCAGCTTTGGTCTGGGACAAGGATCCTACAATGAGCAGTTCTTC. The chain links TRBV5-5 to TRBJ2-1, with D possibly matching TRBD1 (6 bases). The V end lost 2 bases, the J end lost 1 base, and 16 bases lay between the germline ends. The CDR3 is 17 residues long. Germline CDR1 SGHKS, CDR2 YYEKEE (reference sequence). The complete variable domain, with remaining parts taken from reference TRBV5-5 and TRBJ2-1, reads DAGVTQSPTHLIKTRGQQVTLRCSPISGHKSVSWYQQVLGQGPQFIFQYYEKEERGRGNFPDRFSARQFPNYSSELNVNALLLGDSALYLCASSFGLGQGSYNEQFFGPGTRLTVL.

As DNA, the CDR3 is TGTGCCAGCAGCACCGGACAGGGAAACACCATATATTTT. Protein: CASSTGQGNTIYF. The rearrangement links TRBV11-2 to TRBJ1-3; D may be TRBD1 (6 bases). There are 13 residues in the CDR3. Germline values: CDR1 SGHAT, CDR2 FQNNGV. V lost 5 bases and J lost 4, with 9 bases in between.

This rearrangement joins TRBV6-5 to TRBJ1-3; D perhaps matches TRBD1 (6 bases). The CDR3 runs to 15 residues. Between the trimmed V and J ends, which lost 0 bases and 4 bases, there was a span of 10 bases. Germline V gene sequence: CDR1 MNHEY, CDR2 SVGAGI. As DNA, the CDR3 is TGTGCCAGCAGTTACTCCGCACAGGGAGGAAACACCATATATTTT. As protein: CASSYSAQGGNTIYF.

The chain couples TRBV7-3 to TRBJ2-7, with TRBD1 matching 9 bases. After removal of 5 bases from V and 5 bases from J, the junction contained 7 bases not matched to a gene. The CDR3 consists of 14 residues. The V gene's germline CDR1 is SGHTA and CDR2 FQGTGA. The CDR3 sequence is CASSPGQGRHEQYF. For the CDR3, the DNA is TGTGCCAGCAGCCCTGGACAGGGGAGACACGAGCAGTACTTC.

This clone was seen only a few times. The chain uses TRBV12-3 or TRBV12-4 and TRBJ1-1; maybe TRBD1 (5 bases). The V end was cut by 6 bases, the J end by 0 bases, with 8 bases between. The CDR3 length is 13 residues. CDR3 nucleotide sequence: TGTGCCAGCAGGGACACGTTGAACACTGAAGCTTTCTTT. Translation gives CASRDTLNTEAFF.

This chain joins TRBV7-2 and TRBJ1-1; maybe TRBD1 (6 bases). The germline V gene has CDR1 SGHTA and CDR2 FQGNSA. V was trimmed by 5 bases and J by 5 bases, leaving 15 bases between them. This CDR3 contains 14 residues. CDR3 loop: CASSPGTGITEAFF. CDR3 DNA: TGTGCCAGCAGCCCGGGTACAGGGATAACTGAAGCTTTCTTT.

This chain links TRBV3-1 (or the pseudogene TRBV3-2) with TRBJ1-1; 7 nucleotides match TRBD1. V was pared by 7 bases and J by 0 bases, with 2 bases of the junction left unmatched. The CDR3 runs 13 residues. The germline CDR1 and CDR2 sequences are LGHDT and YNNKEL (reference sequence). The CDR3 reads CASNGQVNTEAFF. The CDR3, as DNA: TGTGCCAGCAACGGACAGGTGAACACTGAAGCTTTCTTT.

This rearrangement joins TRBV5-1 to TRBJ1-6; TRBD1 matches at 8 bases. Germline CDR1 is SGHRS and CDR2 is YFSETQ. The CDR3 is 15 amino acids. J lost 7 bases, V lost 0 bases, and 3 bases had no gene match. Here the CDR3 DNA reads TGCGCCAGCAGCTTGGTGACAGGGGTAAATTCACCCCTCCACTTT. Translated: CASSLVTGVNSPLHF.